This T cell receptor beta chain was obtained from a study of blood T cell repertoires in COVID-19. On the study more broadly: Sites in the United States, Italy and Spain provided acute and convalescent COVID-19 samples. PBMCs, B-cell-depleted T cells, or T cells were the source of the cDNA or gDNA that made up the material.

In the original processing: Reference gene primer amplification in the assay estimated nucleated cell counts. Sequencing was performed with immunoSEQ multiplex PCR; in TCRdb, only in-frame clones are kept and a portion is missing. V and J calls and clone size come straight from that table; D and trimming were deduced from the DNA. The data contain about 130,000 clones, 70% to 90% of them singletons. The sequenced sample was peripheral blood. The receptor's source is a woman of 80 years or more with acute or convalescent COVID-19.

The CDR3 spells CASSLDRVFYEQYF. In DNA form, the CDR3 reads TGTGCCAGCAGCTTAGACAGGGTTTTCTACGAGCAGTACTTC. V usage is TRBV11-2 and J usage is TRBJ2-7; TRBD1 might be the D (5 bases). Germline V gene lookup returns CDR1 SGHAT and CDR2 FQNNGV. CDR3 length: 14 amino acids. V lost 0 bases, J lost 3 bases, and 9 bases lay in between. Combining the CDR3 with reference TRBV11-2 and TRBJ2-7 gives the whole variable domain EAGVAQSPRYKIIEKRQSVAFWCNPISGHATLYWYQQILGQGPKLLIQFQNNGVVDDSQLPKDRFSAERLKGVDSTLKIQPAKLEDSAVYLCASSLDRVFYEQYFGPGTRLTVT.